Presented here are 9 T cell receptor beta chains from one specimen sequenced in a study of T cell repertoires in cytomegalovirus infection. TCRdb reprocessed the reads via MiXCR and lists one record per CDR3 protein. The sample contains some 440,000 distinct CDR3 sequences, approximately 31% of which appear only once. Sequencing was performed on PBMCs. The receptors derive from a human donor in good health (CMV status not recorded). Some clones in this sample may be carry-over from other donors' samples.

The chain is built from TRBV27 and TRBJ1-4; the D gene is possibly TRBD1 (5 bases). V lost 3 bases and J lost 8, with 10 bases in between. CDR1 is MNHEY, CDR2 SMNVEV, per germline (reference sequence). The CDR3 totals 13 residues. The CDR3 loop is CASSLTVLEKLFF. As DNA, the CDR3 is TGTGCCAGCAGTTTGACAGTACTAGAAAAACTGTTTTTT.

This clonotype came up a few times. The chain links TRBV6-1 to TRBJ2-7; 7 bases are shared with TRBD1. The trim removed 5 bases at V and 0 bases at J, leaving 7 bases unmatched. Germline loops: CDR1 MNHNS, CDR2 SASEGT. This CDR3 spans 15 amino acids. The CDR3: CASSTPGTASYEQYF. In nucleotides, the CDR3 is TGTGCCAGCAGTACACCCGGGACAGCCTCCTACGAGCAGTACTTC.

The chain uses TRBV20-1 and TRBJ2-2; possible D gene TRBD1, 6 bases. V lost 4 bases and J lost 6, with 18 bases in between. This CDR3 has 15 amino acids. Germline V gives CDR1 DFQATT, CDR2 SNEGSKA (reference sequence). The CDR3 DNA reads as TGCAGTGCTATCAGGGGATCTCCCCTCGCCGGGGAGCTGTTTTTT. The encoded protein is CSAIRGSPLAGELFF.

This clonotype has just one count. Since a much larger clone is just one base distant, this may be a read error. This chain links TRBV7-8 with TRBJ1-5, with D perhaps TRBD1 (6 bases). The CDR3 loop spans 16 amino acids. Per the germline V gene, CDR1 is SGHVS and CDR2 is FQNEAQ. CDR3 DNA: TGTGCCAGCAGCTTAGTTACAGGGTTAGTGAATCAGCACCAGCATTTT. It codes for CASSLVTGLVNQHQHF.

The chain joins TRBV4-1 to TRBJ1-2, with D unresolved. Germline V gene sequence: CDR1 MGHRA, CDR2 YSYEKL. The V and J ends lost 3 bases and 8 bases respectively, with 19 bases between them. The CDR3 is made up of 15 amino acids. The CDR3 DNA is TGCGCCAGCAGCCACGAACCGGGCCCTAAGTCGGGCTACACCTTC. This codes for CASSHEPGPKSGYTF.

The genes are TRBV12-3 or TRBV12-4 and TRBJ1-3; 10 nucleotides agree with TRBD1. The CDR3 is made up of 16 amino acids. V was clipped by 7 bases and J by 4 bases; unmatched bases: 10. The CDR3: CASNTARGQGGNTIYF. The CDR3 DNA is TGTGCCAGCAATACCGCGCGGGGACAGGGGGGAAACACCATATATTTT.

This sequence joins TRBV18 and TRBJ2-5; no clear D gene. V was clipped by 3 bases and J by 1 base, with 12 bases between them. Germline V lookup: CDR1 KGHSH, CDR2 LQKENI. The length of the CDR3 is 15 residues. The CDR3 nucleotides read TGTGCCAGCTCACCCCTCTACGACATCCAAGAGACCCAGTACTTC. Translated, it gives CASSPLYDIQETQYF.

This clonotype was counted ten times or more. The gene calls are TRBV7-2 and TRBJ1-6; no definite D call. The germline gives CDR1 SGHTA, CDR2 FQGNSA. V was cut by 0 bases and J by 5 bases, with 8 bases left in between. The CDR3 consists of 15 residues. The CDR3 bases are TGTGCCAGCAGCTTAGCCCCCGGGGATAATTCACCCCTCCACTTT. Residues: CASSLAPGDNSPLHF.

The gene calls are TRBV19 and TRBJ1-6, with D possibly being TRBD1 (5 bases). The CDR3 loop spans 16 amino acids. CDR1 LNHDA and CDR2 SQIVND come from the germline V gene (reference sequence). V was cut by 2 bases and J by 0 bases, with 8 bases left in between. In DNA, the CDR3 is TGTGCCAGTAGTATAAAGGGGAGCTCCTATAATTCACCCCTCCACTTT. This gives the protein CASSIKGSSYNSPLHF.